This T cell receptor beta chain was sequenced for a study of beta chain features in type 1 diabetes. Study-wide points: Across patients, naive, central memory and Treg TCRB repertoires exhibited apparently greater similarity than was observed across healthy donors.

V was shortened by 4 bases and J by 0 bases, with 6 bases between the two germline ends. Germline values: CDR1 LNHDA, CDR2 SQIVND (reference sequence). CDR3 length equals 13 residues. Reverse transcription of all isolated RNA meant that expressed TCRB transcripts were sequenced. Measured with immunoSEQ multiplex PCR; TCRdb has only the in-frame clones, and not every one. The sample consists of about 220,000 clones, under 13% of them appearing once. On this clone: Its antigen is unidentified.

J is TRBJ1-1 and V is TRBV19; no definite D call. The sequence came from a man aged 18 to 35 in good health. Sequencing was carried out using central memory CD4+ T cells from blood. This chain's CDR3 is CASSTVLNTEAFF. DNA for the CDR3: TGTGCCAGTAGTACTGTGTTGAACACTGAAGCTTTCTTT.